These 28 T cell receptor beta chains originate from one sample sequenced in a study of T cells in Graves' hyperthyroidism and ophthalmopathy. RNA transcripts gave rise to amplified TCR beta CDR3 regions. When the TCR CDR3 underwent first-round RT-PCR, the HTBI primer set was used. MiXCR, run by TCRdb on the multiplex PCR reads, gives a single entry per CDR3 protein. The data contain about 540,000 distinct CDR3 sequences, 35% to 55% of them singletons. The sequencing sample was made of peripheral blood or thyroid tissue (not recorded which). These receptors were taken from a woman aged 18-35 years with Graves' hyperthyroidism.

The CDR3 DNA sequence: TGTGCCAGCAGCTTAGCGCGGGAGGGAGGCTCCTACGAGCAGTACTTC. This translates into CASSLAREGGSYEQYF. V usage is TRBV7-8 and J usage is TRBJ2-7; the match to TRBD2 covers 9 bases. CDR3 length: 16 amino acids. Trimming removed 0 bases from V and 0 bases from J; junction bases left unmatched: 3. From germline, CDR1 is SGHVS and CDR2 FQNEAQ.

The count of this clonotype is one. This rearrangement joins TRBV2 to TRBJ2-7; D gene unclear. The CDR3 is 14 residues long. V was clipped by 4 bases and J by 0 bases, with 10 bases between them. The germline gives CDR1 SNHLY, CDR2 FYNNEI. CDR3 nucleotide sequence: TGTGCCAGCAGTGGCCGGATGCCCTCCTACGAGCAGTACTTC. Its translation: CASSGRMPSYEQYF.

As to this clonotype: This may be a read error, as it is one base from a much larger clone. The V gene is TRBV20-1, the J gene TRBJ1-2; 8 bases agree with TRBD1. The CDR3 has 14 residues. Germline loops: CDR1 DFQATT, CDR2 SNEGSKA (reference sequence). This chain's CDR3 is CSAIRGQGDYGHTF. Written as DNA, the CDR3 is TGCAGTGCCATCAGGGGGCAGGGGGACTATGGCCACACCTTC.

The chain carries TRBV20-1 and TRBJ1-6; D is uncertain. CDR1 and CDR2 (germline): DFQATT, SNEGSKA (reference sequence). Deletions cut 2 bases from V and 10 bases from J, with 18 bases between. This CDR3 contains 15 residues. In DNA, the CDR3 is TGCAGTGCTAGACCTGAGGGAGGAAGAGGATCACCCCTCCACTTT. It encodes CSARPEGGRGSPLHF.

There are a few counts of this clonotype. The chain recombines TRBV2 with TRBJ1-1; 7 bases line up with TRBD1. Germline V lookup: CDR1 SNHLY, CDR2 FYNNEI. The J segment lost 6 bases and the V segment lost 6 bases, leaving 7 bases of the junction unmatched. This CDR3 is 13 amino acids long. CDR3 in amino acids: CASRKTGFAEAFF. The CDR3 region has the DNA TGTGCCAGCAGGAAGACAGGGTTCGCTGAAGCTTTCTTT.

The sample holds a few counts of this clonotype. The chain joins TRBV2 to TRBJ1-1; a weak D match, TRBD1 (5 bases). Germline V CDR1 and CDR2: SNHLY, FYNNEI. V dropped 6 bases and J dropped 8 bases, with 16 bases sitting between them. The CDR3 sequence is 13 residues long. The CDR3 is CASRGPESFEAFF. The CDR3 coding sequence is TGTGCCAGCAGGGGGCCCGAGTCCTTCGAAGCTTTCTTT.

The rearrangement uses TRBV2 and TRBJ1-5; the D gene is possibly TRBD1 (5 bases). Between the trimmed V and J ends, which lost 1 base and 0 bases, there was a span of 13 bases. The CDR3 has 17 amino acids. Germline loops: CDR1 SNHLY, CDR2 FYNNEI. CDR3 sequence reads: CASSEGVGARSNQPQHF. The DNA of the CDR3 is TGTGCCAGCAGTGAAGGGGTAGGGGCTCGTAGCAATCAGCCCCAGCATTTT.

The V call is TRBV20-1, the J call TRBJ2-7; D may be TRBD2 (7 bases). Germline CDR1 and CDR2: DFQATT and SNEGSKA (reference sequence). This CDR3 contains 13 residues. This CDR3 is CSPRGRGDPEQYF. The CDR3 DNA is TGCAGCCCGAGAGGGAGGGGGGATCCCGAGCAGTACTTC.

This clonotype came up a few times. The chain has TRBV7-2 and TRBJ2-5, with 7 nucleotides matching TRBD1. This CDR3 contains 15 residues. V trimming: 5 bases; J trimming: 1 base; junction bases outside the gene matches: 7. In germline, CDR1 is SGHTA, CDR2 FQGNSA. CDR3 sequence (DNA): TGTGCCAGCAGCAAATCGGACAGGCGCCAAGAGACCCAGTACTTC. This sequence encodes CASSKSDRRQETQYF.

The chain links TRBV29-1 to TRBJ1-2; TRBD1 matches 7 bases. Germline assignment: CDR1 SQVTM and CDR2 ANQGSEA. The V segment lost 0 bases and the J segment 6 bases; nucleotides outside the gene matches: 10. This CDR3 has 15 residues. CDR3 bases: TGCAGCGTTGAAGAACGTACAGGGGAGCGGGATGGCTACACCTTC. Translating gives CSVEERTGERDGYTF.

This clonotype was counted at least ten times. This rearrangement joins TRBV7-9 to TRBJ2-7; D unresolved. Germline CDR1 and CDR2: SEHNR and FQNEAQ (reference sequence). The CDR3 runs to 14 residues. The V gene lost 0 bases and the J gene lost 1 base, with 7 bases spanning the gap. DNA for the CDR3: TGTGCCAGCAGCTTAGCGTCAGTATCCTACGAGCAGTACTTC. This gives the protein CASSLASVSYEQYF.

The chain carries TRBV5-1 and TRBJ2-5, with D unclear. Germline V gene data show CDR1 as SGHRS and CDR2 as YFSETQ. The CDR3 runs to 14 residues. V lost 0 bases and J 5 bases, leaving 11 bases between the germline ends. The CDR3 reads CASSLGQPGETQYF. CDR3 bases: TGCGCCAGCAGCTTGGGGCAGCCCGGGGAGACCCAGTACTTC. The whole variable domain, filled in from reference TRBV5-1 and TRBJ2-5, reads KAGVTQTPRYLIKTRGQQVTLSCSPISGHRSVSWYQQTPGQGLQFLFEYFSETQRNKGNFPGRFSGRQFSNSRSEMNVSTLELGDSALYLCASSLGQPGETQYFGPGTRLLVL.

This clonotype was seen only once. A single base separates this from a much larger clone, so it may be a read error. The V and J genes are TRBV7-9 and TRBJ1-1; no reliable D call. Germline CDR1 SEHNR, CDR2 FQNEAQ (reference sequence). The CDR3 is 12 amino acids. The CDR3 protein is CASSSAGSEASF. For the CDR3, the DNA is TGTGCCAGCAGCTCAGCAGGTTCTGAAGCTTCCTTT.

This clonotype was counted a single time. A junction end diverges from the germline sequence, so it may reflect a read error. This chain uses TRBV29-1 with TRBJ1-3, with unresolved D. Germline lookup yields CDR1 SQVTM and CDR2 ANQGSEA. This CDR3 comprises 14 residues. CDR3 region: CSVEEPGPGNTIYF. CDR3 DNA: TGCAGCGTCGAAGAACCGGGCCCTGGAAACACCATATATTTT.

The gene calls are TRBV14 and TRBJ1-6; 7 bases agree with TRBD1. Germline loops: CDR1 SGHDN, CDR2 FVKESK. V shed 1 base, J shed 0 bases, and the junction held 3 bases outside the gene matches. The CDR3 covers 17 residues. CDR3 protein: CASSQGRGDSYNSPLHF. The CDR3 nucleotides read TGTGCCAGCAGCCAAGGCAGGGGGGACTCCTATAATTCACCCCTCCACTTT.

The chain carries TRBV7-9 and TRBJ2-7; D is unclear. There are 12 residues in the CDR3. Looked up from germline, CDR1 is SEHNR and CDR2 is FQNEAQ (reference sequence). V lost 8 bases and J lost 0, with 8 bases in between. The CDR3 nucleotides read TGTGCCAGCGGCAGGAGCTCCTACGAGCAGTACTTC. Translation gives CASGRSSYEQYF.

This clonotype occurred once. This sequence joins TRBV11-2 and TRBJ1-2, with D perhaps TRBD1 (5 bases). Germline assignment: CDR1 SGHAT and CDR2 FQNNGV. Trimming removed 6 bases at V and 4 bases at J, with 18 bases between. The CDR3 spans 15 residues. The chain's CDR3 is CASSYPRESIYGYTF. DNA for the CDR3: TGTGCCAGCAGTTACCCCAGGGAGTCAATCTATGGCTACACCTTC. The whole variable domain, filled in from reference TRBV11-2 and TRBJ1-2, reads EAGVAQSPRYKIIEKRQSVAFWCNPISGHATLYWYQQILGQGPKLLIQFQNNGVVDDSQLPKDRFSAERLKGVDSTLKIQPAKLEDSAVYLCASSYPRESIYGYTFGSGTRLTVV.

The chain recombines TRBV2 with TRBJ2-7; 7 nucleotides line up with TRBD2. The germline V gene encodes CDR1 SNHLY and CDR2 FYNNEI. With 4 bases clipped from V and 1 base from J, the junction kept 10 bases outside the gene matches. The CDR3 length is 16 residues. The CDR3 coding sequence is TGTGCCAGCAGTGCCAGGAGGGCGGGGGAATCCTACGAGCAGTACTTC. It specifies CASSARRAGESYEQYF.

As for this clonotype: One junction end disagrees with the germline gene, perhaps due to a read error. This chain links TRBV2 with TRBJ1-4; 7 positions match TRBD1. The CDR3 runs to 17 residues. The germline gives CDR1 SNHLY, CDR2 FYNNEI. The DNA of the CDR3 is TGCGCCAGCAACCTTAAGGGGGCACTTACAACTAATGAAAAACTGTTTTTT. Protein: CASNLKGALTTNEKLFF.

This chain links TRBV19 with TRBJ2-1; D uncertain. V shed 3 bases and J shed 6 bases, with 12 bases lying between them. The CDR3 extends over 14 amino acids. Looked up from germline, CDR1 is LNHDA and CDR2 is SQIVND (reference sequence). Here the CDR3 reads CASSMYSTLNEQFF. Written as DNA, the CDR3 is TGTGCCAGTAGTATGTATTCGACTCTCAATGAGCAGTTCTTC.

The genes are TRBV12-3 or TRBV12-4 and TRBJ1-1; D gene ambiguous. The CDR3 spans 13 residues. The V gene lost 2 bases and the J gene lost 3 bases, with 7 bases spanning the gap. DNA for the CDR3: TGTGCCAGCAGTTTACAGAGGGACACTGAAGCTTTCTTT. It specifies CASSLQRDTEAFF.

In its sample, this clonotype was seen many times. The rearrangement joins TRBV7-9 to TRBJ1-1; 8 bases match TRBD1. Trimming at V came to 1 base and at J to 5 bases, leaving 3 bases not matched to a gene. The germline V gene encodes CDR1 SEHNR and CDR2 FQNEAQ (reference sequence). The CDR3 length is 14 residues. CDR3 nucleotides: TGTGCCAGCAGCTTAGTACAGGGGGTAACTGAAGCTTTCTTT. Its translation is CASSLVQGVTEAFF.

The chain links TRBV7-3 to TRBJ2-6; D remains ambiguous. The germline V gene has CDR1 SGHTA and CDR2 FQGTGA. CDR3 length equals 15 residues. V lost 6 bases and J 4 bases, leaving 13 bases between the germline ends. As DNA, the CDR3 is TGTGCCAGCAGTTTACGGGCTACCGGGGCCAACGTCCTGACTTTC. Encoded protein: CASSLRATGANVLTF.

The V and J genes are TRBV12-3 or TRBV12-4 and TRBJ2-7; 14 bases match TRBD2. The CDR3 is 14 amino acids. The ends lost 7 bases at V and 5 bases at J; junction bases unmatched: 4. Here the CDR3 DNA reads TGTGCCAGCAAGCCGGGACTAGCGGGAGACGAGCAGTACTTC. Amino acids: CASKPGLAGDEQYF.

The V and J genes are TRBV29-1 and TRBJ1-3; 8 nucleotides agree with TRBD1. From germline, CDR1 is SQVTM and CDR2 ANQGSEA. V lost 5 bases, J lost 3 bases, and 3 bases stayed unmatched. The CDR3 has 13 residues. CDR3 region: CSVPDRGGNTIYF. For the CDR3, the DNA is TGCAGCGTTCCAGACAGGGGTGGAAACACCATATATTTT.

On this clonotype: A much larger clone lies a single base off, so this may be a read error. This chain joins TRBV15 and TRBJ1-5; 10 positions match TRBD1. With V trimmed by 8 bases and J by 5 bases, 9 bases remained unmatched. CDR1 is LNHNV and CDR2 is YYDKDF in the germline V gene (reference sequence). CDR3 size: 15 residues. CDR3 in amino acids: CATGIWDRGYQPQHF. CDR3 nucleotides: TGTGCCACCGGCATATGGGACAGGGGATATCAGCCCCAGCATTTT.

The sample holds a few counts of this clonotype. The chain is built from TRBV2 and TRBJ2-5, with unresolved D. The germline CDR1 and CDR2 sequences are SNHLY and FYNNEI. The CDR3 runs 14 residues. The V and J ends lost 10 bases and 0 bases respectively, with 15 bases between them. The CDR3 loop is CATSDGPYQETQYF. CDR3 sequence (DNA): TGTGCCACCTCGGACGGACCCTACCAAGAGACCCAGTACTTC.

V is TRBV7-8 and J is TRBJ1-2; TRBD1 is a possible D gene (5 bases). Trimming shortened V by 0 bases and J by 0 bases, and 11 bases separated the two germline ends. Germline V CDR1 and CDR2: SGHVS, FQNEAQ. This CDR3 is built from 16 residues. The CDR3 is CASSLAAGTANYGYTF. CDR3 nucleotide sequence: TGTGCCAGCAGCTTAGCTGCCGGGACGGCTAACTATGGCTACACCTTC.